A single sample is the source of the 5 T cell receptor beta chains below, sequenced in a study of identical twins (dated by TCRdb to about 2016). Library generation was performed with 5' RACE. TCRdb records Illumina HiSeq 2000 as the sequencer. The public reads were run again by TCRdb, first through fastp at Q25 and then through MiXCR, and only productive beta chains were kept. Rows are unified per CDR3 protein, each entry keeping the most common DNA and genes. The table for this sample lists 450,000 or so distinct CDR3 sequences; 14% of them were counted only once. The ten top clones hold about 0.97% of the sample. The sample was also linked to a second study, of yellow fever vaccine responses in identical twins.

Sample: CD4+ T cells sorted from blood. These receptors all stem from a woman aged 18-29 years in good health.

The chain employs TRBV5-1 and TRBJ2-5; D could derive from TRBD1 or TRBD2 (5 bases each). Looked up from germline, CDR1 is SGHRS and CDR2 is YFSETQ. This CDR3 has 14 amino acids. V lost 5 bases and J 4 bases, leaving 15 bases between the germline ends. CDR3 coding DNA: TGCGCCAGCAGGGGACCGAAAGCAACAGAGACCCAGTACTTC. Translating gives CASRGPKATETQYF.

Many counts were recorded for this clonotype. CDR3 loop: CASSLPLRETQYF. DNA of the CDR3: TGCGCCAGCAGCTTACCCCTCCGGGAGACCCAGTACTTC. The rearrangement links TRBV5-1 to TRBJ2-5; D unresolved. The germline gives CDR1 SGHRS, CDR2 YFSETQ. This CDR3 region has 13 residues. V was shortened by 2 bases and J by 5 bases, with 10 bases between the two germline ends.

Only a few counts were recorded for this clonotype. This chain uses TRBV27 with TRBJ2-1, with 7 bases fitting TRBD2. This CDR3 contains 15 residues. Per germline, CDR1 MNHEY and CDR2 SMNVEV (reference sequence). The V and J ends lost 4 bases and 2 bases, in that order; junction bases with no gene match: 5. The CDR3 DNA sequence: TGTGCCAGCAGTTCTTTGGGGGGGGCCTACAATGAGCAGTTCTTC. This codes for CASSSLGGAYNEQFF.

This clonotype has more than one count but fewer than ten. This chain connects TRBV28 to TRBJ1-6, with D perhaps TRBD1 (6 bases). Germline lookup yields CDR1 MDHEN and CDR2 SYDVKM. This CDR3 has 12 residues. V lost 7 bases, J lost 7 bases, and 8 bases lay in between. The CDR3 sequence is CASTDRNSPLHF. The DNA for the CDR3 is TGTGCCAGCACGGACAGAAATTCACCCCTCCACTTT. The full variable domain, with the rest looked up from reference TRBV28 and TRBJ1-6, is DVKVTQSSRYLVKRTGEKVFLECVQDMDHENMFWYRQDPGLGLRLIYFSYDVKMKEKGDIPEGYSVSREKKERFSLILESASTNQTSMYLCASTDRNSPLHFGNGTRLTVT.

The sample holds many counts of this clonotype. This sequence joins TRBV10-3 and TRBJ2-1; D is tentatively TRBD1 or TRBD2 (5 bases each). The CDR3 spans 14 residues. Germline-derived CDR1 and CDR2 are ENHRY and SYGVKD. Deletions cut 11 bases from V and 5 bases from J, with 19 bases between. The CDR3 sequence is CASSISGTNNEQFF. CDR3 sequence (DNA): TGTGCCTCGTCAATTTCCGGGACGAACAATGAGCAGTTCTTC.